The 7 T cell receptor beta chains below were found in one sample sequenced in a study of cytomegalovirus exposure and HLA in healthy donors. 13 Jbeta primers and 60 Vbeta primers were used for the PCR. Repertoires were generated with immunoSEQ multiplex PCR, while TCRdb's copy carries only in-frame clones and drops some. The sample has approximately 150,000 clones; approximately 80% are singletons. Source material: PBMCs. The receptors stem from a man aged 45-65 years in good health and CMV-seropositive.

This chain uses TRBV28 with TRBJ1-2; D unresolved. This CDR3 has 19 amino acids. V was pared by 2 bases and J by 1 base, with 23 bases between. Germline CDR1 is MDHEN and CDR2 is SYDVKM. CDR3 region: CASSLLAPTPGELNYGYTF. The CDR3 DNA reads as TGTGCCAGCAGTTTACTAGCCCCGACTCCCGGGGAACTTAACTATGGCTACACCTTC.

This chain joins TRBV25-1 and TRBJ1-5; 11 nucleotides line up with TRBD1. There are 18 residues in the CDR3. The germline gives CDR1 MGHDK, CDR2 SYGVNS. With 5 bases clipped from V and 0 bases from J, the junction kept 9 bases outside the gene matches. The CDR3 here is CASSSQGQGGYSNQPQHF. The CDR3 DNA sequence: TGTGCCAGCAGTTCCCAGGGACAGGGGGGATATAGCAATCAGCCCCAGCATTTT. The full variable domain, with the rest looked up from reference TRBV25-1 and TRBJ1-5, is EADIYQTPRYLVIGTGKKITLECSQTMGHDKMYWYQQDPGMELHLIHYSYGVNSTEKGDLSSESTVSRIRTEHFPLTLESARPSHTSQYLCASSSQGQGGYSNQPQHFGDGTRLSIL.

The chain recombines TRBV7-2 with TRBJ2-1; D perhaps matches TRBD2 (7 bases). Per germline, CDR1 SGHTA and CDR2 FQGNSA. The CDR3 length is 15 residues. Trimming took 0 bases from V and 2 from J, leaving 8 bases between them. The CDR3 nucleotides read TGTGCCAGCAGCTTAGCGGGGGGGCCCTACAATGAGCAGTTCTTC. Amino acids: CASSLAGGPYNEQFF.

The chain uses TRBV10-2 and TRBJ2-5; 8 bases agree with TRBD2. CDR3 length: 14 amino acids. Trimming at V came to 5 bases and at J to 4 bases, leaving 6 bases not matched to a gene. CDR1 is WSHSY and CDR2 is SAAADI in the germline V gene. The CDR3 DNA reads as TGCGCCAGCAGTTTCACGGGGGGGCTAGAGACCCAGTACTTC. It codes for CASSFTGGLETQYF.

V gene TRBV7-9 combines with J gene TRBJ1-4, with TRBD1 identical over 11 bases. Unmatched junction bases numbered 4, after V lost 5 bases and J lost 5 bases. Germline V gene lookup returns CDR1 SEHNR and CDR2 FQNEAQ (reference sequence). This CDR3 comprises 15 residues. The DNA of the CDR3 is TGTGCCAGCAGCGAAGGGACAGGGGGGAATGAAAAACTGTTTTTT. Amino acid sequence: CASSEGTGGNEKLFF.

This clone was recorded only once. The V and J genes are TRBV28 and TRBJ2-1, with D unclear. V gave up 7 bases and J gave up 11 bases, with 15 bases separating them. CDR1 and CDR2 from the germline V gene are MDHEN and SYDVKM. This CDR3 comprises 12 residues. CDR3 loop: CASTILGGKQFF. The CDR3 DNA reads TGTGCCAGCACCATCCTCGGCGGAAAGCAGTTCTTC.

The chain links TRBV19 to TRBJ2-7; 7 bases align to TRBD1. This CDR3 has 15 amino acids. Germline assignment: CDR1 LNHDA and CDR2 SQIVND (reference sequence). The V and J ends lost 4 bases and 0 bases, in that order; junction bases with no gene match: 6. The CDR3 here is CASSNRQGGSYEQYF. CDR3 nucleotides: TGTGCCAGTAGTAACCGACAGGGCGGCTCCTACGAGCAGTACTTC.